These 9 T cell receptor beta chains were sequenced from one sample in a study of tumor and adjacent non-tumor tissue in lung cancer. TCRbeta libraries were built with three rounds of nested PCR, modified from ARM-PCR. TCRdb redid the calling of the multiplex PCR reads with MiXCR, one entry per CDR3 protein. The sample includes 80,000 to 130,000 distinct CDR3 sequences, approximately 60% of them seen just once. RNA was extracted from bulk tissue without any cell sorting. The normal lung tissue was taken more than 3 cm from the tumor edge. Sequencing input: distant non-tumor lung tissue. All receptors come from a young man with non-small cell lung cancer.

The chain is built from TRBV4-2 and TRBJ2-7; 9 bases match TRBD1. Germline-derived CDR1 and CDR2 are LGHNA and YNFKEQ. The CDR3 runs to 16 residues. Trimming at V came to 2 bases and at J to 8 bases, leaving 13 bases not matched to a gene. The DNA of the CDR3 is TGTGCCAGCAGCCAATCCGCGGGACAGGGACAAGGCAAGCAGTACTTC. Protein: CASSQSAGQGQGKQYF.

The CDR3 sequence: CASSSNRDNSPLHF. The CDR3 DNA reads TGTGCCAGCAGTTCTAACAGGGATAATTCACCCCTCCACTTT. The chain joins TRBV12-3 or TRBV12-4 to TRBJ1-6; possible D gene TRBD1, 6 bases. V dropped 4 bases and J dropped 5 bases, with 9 bases sitting between them. The CDR3 totals 14 residues.

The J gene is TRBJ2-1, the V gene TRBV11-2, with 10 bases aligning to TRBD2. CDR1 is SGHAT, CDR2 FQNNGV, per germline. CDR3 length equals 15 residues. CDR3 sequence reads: CTSSTGTSAYNEQFF. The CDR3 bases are TGTACTAGTAGCACCGGGACTAGCGCTTACAATGAGCAGTTCTTC.

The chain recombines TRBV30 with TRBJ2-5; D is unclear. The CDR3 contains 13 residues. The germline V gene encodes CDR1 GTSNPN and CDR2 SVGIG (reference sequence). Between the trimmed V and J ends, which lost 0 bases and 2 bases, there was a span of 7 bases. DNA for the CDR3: TGTGCCTGGAGTGTCGGGCTACAAGAGACCCAGTACTTC. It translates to CAWSVGLQETQYF.

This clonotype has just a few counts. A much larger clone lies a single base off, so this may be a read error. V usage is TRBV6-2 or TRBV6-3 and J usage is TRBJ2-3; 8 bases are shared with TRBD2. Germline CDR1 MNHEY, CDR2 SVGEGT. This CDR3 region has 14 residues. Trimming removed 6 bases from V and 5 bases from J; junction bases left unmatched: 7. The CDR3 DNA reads TGTGCCAGCAGGCCGGGGGGGACTGGAGATACGCAGTATTTT. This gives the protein CASRPGGTGDTQYF.

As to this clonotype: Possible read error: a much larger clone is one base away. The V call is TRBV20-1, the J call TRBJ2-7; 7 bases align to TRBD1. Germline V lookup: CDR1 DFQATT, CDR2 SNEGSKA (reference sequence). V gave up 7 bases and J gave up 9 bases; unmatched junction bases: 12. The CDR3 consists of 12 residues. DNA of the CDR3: TGCAGTGGTACACAGGGGACCGACGTGCAGTACTTC. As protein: CSGTQGTDVQYF.

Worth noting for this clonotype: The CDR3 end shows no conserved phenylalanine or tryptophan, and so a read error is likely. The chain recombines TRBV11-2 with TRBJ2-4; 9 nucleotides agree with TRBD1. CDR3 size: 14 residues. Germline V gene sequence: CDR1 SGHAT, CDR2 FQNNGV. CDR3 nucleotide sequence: TGTACCAGCACCTTCACGGACAGGGGTCACATTCAGTACCTC. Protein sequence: CTSTFTDRGHIQYL.

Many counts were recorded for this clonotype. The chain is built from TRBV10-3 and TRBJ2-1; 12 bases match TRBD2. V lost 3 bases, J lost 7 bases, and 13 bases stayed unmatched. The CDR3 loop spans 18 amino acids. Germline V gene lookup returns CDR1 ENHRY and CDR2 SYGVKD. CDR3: CAISDPLLSSGGANEQFF. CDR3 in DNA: TGTGCCATCAGTGACCCCCTACTTTCTAGCGGGGGGGCAAATGAGCAGTTCTTC.

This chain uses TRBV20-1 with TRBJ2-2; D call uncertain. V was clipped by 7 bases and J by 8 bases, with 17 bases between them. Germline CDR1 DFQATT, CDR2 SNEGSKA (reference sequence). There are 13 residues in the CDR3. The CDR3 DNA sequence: TGCAGTGTCCAGAGAGTGGGCACAGGGGAGCTGTTTTTT. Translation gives CSVQRVGTGELFF.